Listed below are T cell receptor beta chains from one sample, sequenced in a study of T cells in tuberculosis. Only in-frame clones appear in the TCRdb table, and some are missing; sequencing was by immunoSEQ multiplex PCR. The sample lists around 60,000 clones, under 90% occurring once. The sample comprised CD1b-GMM tetramer-negative cells sorted from PBMCs. These TCRs come from an adult woman with latent tuberculosis. CDR3s include the opening cysteine and the closing phenylalanine or tryptophan. A D gene is named only where the DNA matches it firmly. Size is omitted from some rows. Given values are once, few, many or a class for expanded clones.

clone size,J gene,V gene,D gene,CDR3 protein,CDR3 DNA
-,TRBJ1-1,TRBV14,-,CASSQVRPLNTEAFF,TGTGCCAGCAGCCAAGTACGGCCACTAAACACTGAAGCTTTCTTT
-,TRBJ1-5,TRBV6-6,-,CASSSDTNQPQHF,TGTGCCAGCAGCTCGGACACCAATCAGCCCCAGCATTTT
-,TRBJ1-2,TRBV7-2,-,CASSSRPMSANYGYTF,TGTGCCAGCAGCTCTCGCCCAATGTCGGCTAACTATGGCTACACCTTC
-,TRBJ2-7,TRBV7-9,TRBD2,CASSFSGNEQYF,TGTGCCAGCAGCTTTAGCGGGAACGAGCAGTACTTC
once,TRBJ1-6,TRBV4-3,-,CASSQDRNSSPLHF,TGCGCCAGCAGCCAAGATAGAAATAGTTCACCCCTCCACTTT
-,TRBJ2-2,TRBV15,TRBD2,CATSPSSGRARTGELFF,TGTGCCACCAGCCCCTCTAGCGGGAGGGCCCGTACCGGGGAGCTGTTTTTT
-,TRBJ1-3,TRBV28,TRBD1,CASSLDRVGNTIYF,TGTGCCAGCAGTTTAGACAGGGTTGGAAACACCATATATTTT
-,TRBJ1-2,TRBV30,TRBD1,CAWARQGATGYTF,TGTGCCTGGGCGAGACAGGGGGCGACTGGCTACACCTTC
-,TRBJ1-1,TRBV6-5,TRBD1,CASSSGDRVNTEAFF,TGTGCCAGCAGTTCGGGGGACAGGGTTAACACTGAAGCTTTCTTT
once,TRBJ2-7,TRBV5-1,TRBD2,CASSQTSGGNEQYF,TGCGCCAGCAGCCAGACTAGCGGGGGGAACGAGCAGTACTTC
-,TRBJ1-2,TRBV11-2,-,CASSAYRSSNYGYTF,TGTGCCAGCAGCGCATACAGGTCGTCCAACTATGGCTACACCTTC
-,TRBJ2-3,TRBV28,-,CASRGRKGPFTDTQYF,TGTGCCAGCAGGGGTCGAAAGGGGCCTTTCACAGATACGCAGTATTTT
-,TRBJ1-5,TRBV28,-,CASILVGGNQPQHF,TGTGCCAGCATCTTAGTCGGGGGCAATCAGCCCCAGCATTTT
-,TRBJ1-3,TRBV13,-,CASSRTGQGPTGNTIYF,TGTGCCAGCAGCCGGACCGGGCAGGGTCCCACTGGAAACACCATATATTTT
-,TRBJ1-5,TRBV12-5,-,CASGLETFLRGNQPQHF,TGTGCTAGTGGTTTGGAAACCTTCCTTCGAGGTAATCAGCCCCAGCATTTT
-,TRBJ2-3,TRBV6-6,-,CASSYRLEGDTQYF,TGTGCCAGCAGTTACCGGCTAGAGGGCGATACGCAGTATTTT
-,TRBJ1-5,TRBV5-1,TRBD1,CASSSDRDQPQHF,TGCGCCAGCAGCTCGGACAGGGATCAGCCCCAGCATTTT
-,TRBJ2-1,TRBV5-1,TRBD1,CASSPQGVAFDEQFF,TGCGCCAGCAGCCCACAGGGGGTAGCTTTTGATGAGCAGTTCTTC